The 2 T cell receptor beta chains given below trace back to one sample, sequenced in a study of control samples from healthy donors and cancer patients. Data came from immunoSEQ multiplex PCR; TCRdb stores just in-frame clones and leaves some out. Here the sample spans approximately 130,000 clones, 87% being singletons. Source material: blood. These receptors originate from a man aged 40-55 years in good health.

This chain's CDR3 is CASSSSGGLHTGELFF. The CDR3 region has the DNA TGTGCCAGCAGCTCTAGCGGGGGCCTCCACACCGGGGAGCTGTTTTTT. The chain is built from TRBV5-6 and TRBJ2-2; 10 positions match TRBD2. V shed 3 bases, J shed 3 bases, and the junction held 5 bases outside the gene matches. The CDR3 contains 16 residues. Per germline, CDR1 SGHDT and CDR2 YYEEEE.

The chain is built from TRBV15 and TRBJ1-6; a weak D match, TRBD1 (5 bases). V lost 3 bases and J 9 bases, leaving 6 bases between the germline ends. CDR1 is LNHNV and CDR2 is YYDKDF in the germline V gene (reference sequence). The CDR3 totals 12 residues. The CDR3 reads CATSRGRSPLHF. CDR3 bases: TGTGCCACCAGCAGGGGACGTTCACCCCTCCACTTT.